The sequence of this TCR beta chain was determined in a study of blood T cells in healthy people across ages. This CDR3 contains 15 residues. Germline CDR1 reads LGHDT; CDR2 reads YNNKEL (reference sequence). With 1 base removed from V and 4 bases from J, the gap between germline ends came to 10 bases. A second roughly 7 to 12 cycle PCR used barcoded and J-beta primers. TCRdb independently ran MiXCR on the 5' RACE reads; one entry per CDR3 protein. The table includes roughly 860,000 distinct CDR3 sequences, around two thirds detected once. The sequence derives from a young man in good health. V usage is TRBV3-1 and J usage is TRBJ1-4; D ambiguous. Input material: blood. CDR3 in amino acids: CASSQGTGINEKLFF. CDR3 nucleotides: TGTGCCAGCAGCCAAGGAACTGGGATTAATGAAAAACTGTTTTTT.